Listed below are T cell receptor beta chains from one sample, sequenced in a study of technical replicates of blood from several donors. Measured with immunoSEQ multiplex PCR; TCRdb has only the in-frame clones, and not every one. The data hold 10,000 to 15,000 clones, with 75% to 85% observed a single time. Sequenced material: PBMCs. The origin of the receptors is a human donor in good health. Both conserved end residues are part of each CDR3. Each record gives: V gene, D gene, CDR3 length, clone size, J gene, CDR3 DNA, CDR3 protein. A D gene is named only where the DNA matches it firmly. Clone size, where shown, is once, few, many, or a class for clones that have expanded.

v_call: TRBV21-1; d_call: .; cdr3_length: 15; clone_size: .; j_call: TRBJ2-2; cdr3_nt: TGTGCCAGCACCACTAGCGGGAGAGGCACCGGGGAGCTGTTTTTT; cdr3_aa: CASTTSGRGTGELFF
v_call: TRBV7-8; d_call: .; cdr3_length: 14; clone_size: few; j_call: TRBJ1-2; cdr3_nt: TGTGCCAGCAGCTTATCCGACAGGATCTATGGCTACACCTTC; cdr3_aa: CASSLSDRIYGYTF
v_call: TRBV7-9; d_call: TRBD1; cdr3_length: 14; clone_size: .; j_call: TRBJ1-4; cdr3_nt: TGTGCCAGCAGCTCTAGGGGGCTGGATGAAAAACTGTTTTTT; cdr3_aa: CASSSRGLDEKLFF
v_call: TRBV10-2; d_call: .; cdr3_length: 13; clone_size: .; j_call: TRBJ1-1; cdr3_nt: TGCGCCAGCAGATTCGGCCGGGACACTGAAGCTTTCTTT; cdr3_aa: CASRFGRDTEAFF
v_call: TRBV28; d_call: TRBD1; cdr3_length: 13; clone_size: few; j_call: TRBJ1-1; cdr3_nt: TGTGCCAGCAGTTTACTACAGGGGATAGGAGCTTTCTTT; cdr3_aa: CASSLLQGIGAFF
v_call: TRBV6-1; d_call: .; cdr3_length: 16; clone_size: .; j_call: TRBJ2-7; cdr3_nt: TGTGCCAGCAGTGAAGTATCCGCCGGGACTTTCTACGAGCAGTACTTC; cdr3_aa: CASSEVSAGTFYEQYF
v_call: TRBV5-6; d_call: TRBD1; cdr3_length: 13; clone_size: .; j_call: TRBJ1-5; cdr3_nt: TGTGCCAGCAGCTACGACAGGGGCCAGCCCCAGCATTTT; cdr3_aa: CASSYDRGQPQHF
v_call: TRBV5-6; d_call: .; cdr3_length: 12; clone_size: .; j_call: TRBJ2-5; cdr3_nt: TGTGCCAGCAGCTTGTCTGTCGAGACCCAGTACTTC; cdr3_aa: CASSLSVETQYF
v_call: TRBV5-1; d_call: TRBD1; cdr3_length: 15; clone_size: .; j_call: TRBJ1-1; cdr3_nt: TGCGCCAGCAGCCCCCGGGACAGCCCGGGGACTGAAGCTTTCTTT; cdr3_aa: CASSPRDSPGTEAFF
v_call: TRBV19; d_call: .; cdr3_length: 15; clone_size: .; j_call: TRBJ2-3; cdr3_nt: TGTGCCAGTAGTATTTCGACTATTAGCACAGATACGCAGTATTTT; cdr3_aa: CASSISTISTDTQYF
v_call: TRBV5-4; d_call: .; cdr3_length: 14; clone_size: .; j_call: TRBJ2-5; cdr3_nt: TGTGCCAGCTCGGCGGGTGGGCGATGGGAGACCCAGTACTTC; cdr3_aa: CASSAGGRWETQYF
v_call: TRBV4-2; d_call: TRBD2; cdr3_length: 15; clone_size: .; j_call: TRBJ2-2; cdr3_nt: TGTGCCAGCAGCCAAGACCGGGGGGACACCGGGGAGCTGTTTTTT; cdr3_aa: CASSQDRGDTGELFF
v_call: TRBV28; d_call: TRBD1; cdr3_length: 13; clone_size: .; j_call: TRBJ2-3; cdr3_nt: TGTGCCAGCAGTCGACAGGGATCAGATACGCAGTATTTT; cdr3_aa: CASSRQGSDTQYF
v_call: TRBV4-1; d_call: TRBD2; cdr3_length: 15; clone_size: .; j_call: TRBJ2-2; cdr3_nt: TGCGCCAGCAGCCAAGAGTCTAGCGGGAGTAGGGAGCTGTTTTTT; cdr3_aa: CASSQESSGSRELFF
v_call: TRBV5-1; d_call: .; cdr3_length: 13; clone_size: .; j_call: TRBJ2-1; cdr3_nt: TGCGCCAGCAGCTTGGGACTTTACAATGAGCAGTTCTTC; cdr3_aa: CASSLGLYNEQFF
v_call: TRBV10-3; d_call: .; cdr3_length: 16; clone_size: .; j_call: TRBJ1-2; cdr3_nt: TGTGCCATCAGTGAGAACTCCGGGGTAAGGTCTTATGGCTACACCTTC; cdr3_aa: CAISENSGVRSYGYTF
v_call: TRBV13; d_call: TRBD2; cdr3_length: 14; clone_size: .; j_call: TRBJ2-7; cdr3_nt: TGTGCCAGCAGCTCCTCTGGGACTAGCGGGACTCAGTACTTC; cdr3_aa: CASSSSGTSGTQYF
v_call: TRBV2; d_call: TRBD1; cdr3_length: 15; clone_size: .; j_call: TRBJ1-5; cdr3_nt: TGTGCCAGCGGCTTGGACAGGGTAGGTCGTCAGCCCCAGCATTTT; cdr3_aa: CASGLDRVGRQPQHF
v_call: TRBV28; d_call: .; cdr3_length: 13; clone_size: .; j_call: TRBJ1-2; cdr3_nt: TGTGCCAGCAGTTTAGGGGAGGACTATGGCTACACCTTC; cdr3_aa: CASSLGEDYGYTF
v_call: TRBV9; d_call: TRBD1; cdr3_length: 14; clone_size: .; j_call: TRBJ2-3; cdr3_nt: TGTGCCAGCAGCTCCCGGGACAGGGGTGATACGCAGTATTTT; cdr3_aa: CASSSRDRGDTQYF
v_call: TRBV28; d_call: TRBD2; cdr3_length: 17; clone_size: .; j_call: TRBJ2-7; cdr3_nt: TGTGCCAGCAGTCTTATTACCCCTAGCGGGAGAGACTACGAGCAGTACTTC; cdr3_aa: CASSLITPSGRDYEQYF
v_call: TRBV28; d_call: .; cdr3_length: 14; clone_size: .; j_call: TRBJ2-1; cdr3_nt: TGTGCCAGCAGTTTATTGAGAGTCTACAATGAGCAGTTCTTC; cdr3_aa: CASSLLRVYNEQFF
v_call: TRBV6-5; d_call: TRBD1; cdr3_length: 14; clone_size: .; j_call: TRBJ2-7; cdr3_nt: TGTGCCAGCAGCACCGGGACAGGGGTCCACGAGCAGTACTTC; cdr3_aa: CASSTGTGVHEQYF